Presented here are 24 T cell receptor beta chains from one specimen sequenced in a study of T cell clonality in common variable immunodeficiency. TCRdb keeps only in-frame clones here, not all; method: immunoSEQ multiplex PCR. The sample contains more than 45,000 clones, none occurring once; about 6% lies in the top ten. Input material: peripheral blood mononuclear cells. The origin of the receptors is a person between 18 and 75 years old in good health.

This clone was seen at least ten times. From the germline J gene comes the end of the CDR3, since the read stops 3 residues before it. The chain links TRBV5-1 to TRBJ1-1, with D hard to call. V lost 4 bases to trimming and J lost 6 bases, with 10 bases between them. Germline V lookup: CDR1 SGHRS, CDR2 YFSETQ. This CDR3 spans 12 amino acids. The sequenced part of the CDR3 DNA is TGCGCCAGCAGCGCGGGATTGTCTGAA. Protein product: CASSAGLSE. The whole CDR3 sequence is CASSAGLSEAFF.

This clone was seen ten or more times. CDR3 bases read: TGCAGTGCTAGAGCTGGGACAGGGGGTGAAAAA. This translates into CSARAGTGGEK. From start to end, the CDR3 is CSARAGTGGEKLFF. J is TRBJ1-4 and V is TRBV20-1, with TRBD1 identical over 11 bases. The read halts 3 residues ahead of the CDR3 end, with the missing end drawn from the germline J gene. CDR3 size: 14 residues. CDR1 and CDR2 from the germline V gene are DFQATT and SNEGSKA (reference sequence). V trimming: 1 base; J trimming: 7 bases; junction bases outside the gene matches: 2.

This clone was recorded many times. The sequenced fragment ends 3 residues before the CDR3 boundary, so the rest is inferred from the germline J gene. J is TRBJ1-4 and V is TRBV7-8; 7 bases line up with TRBD1. The CDR3 consists of 15 residues. Germline lookup yields CDR1 SGHVS and CDR2 FQNEAQ. V lost 1 base to trimming and J lost 8 bases; unmatched junction nucleotides: 7. Incomplete CDR3 DNA: TGTGCCAGCAGCTTAGGGGGCAGGGGGAGAGAAAAA. It translates to CASSLGGRGREK. The full CDR3 protein reads CASSLGGRGREKLFF.

In this sample, this clone turned up many times. The CDR3 DNA, read in part, is TGCAGTGCTAGAGGAGACCGCGGGGGCCCCTACGAG. Translation: CSARGDRGGPYE. The CDR3 in full is CSARGDRGGPYEQYF. The chain has TRBV20-1 and TRBJ2-7; tentative D call: TRBD2 (7 bases). The CDR3 end lies 3 residues beyond the end of the read and is filled in from the germline J gene. Germline loops: CDR1 DFQATT, CDR2 SNEGSKA (reference sequence). This CDR3 contains 15 residues. V gave up 1 base and J gave up 2 bases, with 15 bases separating them.

Ten or more counts support this clone. Read sequence stops 3 residues before the CDR3 end, and the germline J gene provides the missing end. J is TRBJ1-2 and V is TRBV14, with a weak D call TRBD1 (5 bases). Germline CDR1 and CDR2: SGHDN and FVKESK. Trimming removed 4 bases from V and 6 bases from J, with 15 bases in between. The CDR3 sequence is 14 residues long. The CDR3 is CASSPMSRVDGYTF. Partial CDR3 DNA: TGTGCCAGCAGCCCTATGAGCAGGGTTGATGGC.

This clone occurred many times. The CDR3 extends 3 residues past the end of the read, so its final part is completed from the germline J gene. V and J are TRBV19 and TRBJ2-7; D is possibly TRBD1 (6 bases). The germline V gene encodes CDR1 LNHDA and CDR2 SQIVND (reference sequence). The CDR3 length is 14 residues. Trimming removed 10 bases from V and 1 base from J, with 17 bases in between. The part of the CDR3 DNA that was read is TGTGCCACCTCCCAGACAGGCCCTTCCTACGAG. Translating it yields CATSQTGPSYE. The complete CDR3 reads CATSQTGPSYEQYF.

This clone was seen a handful of times. The read gets to within 3 residues of the CDR3 end, and the germline J gene fills in the rest. The rearrangement uses TRBV18 and TRBJ1-4; 9 nucleotides match TRBD1. The CDR3 is made up of 15 amino acids. CDR1 and CDR2 from the germline V gene are KGHSH and LQKENI. The CDR3 region is CASSQVGTGFSPLFF. Incomplete CDR3 DNA: TGTGCCAGCTCACAGGTGGGGACAGGGTTTTCACCA.

This clone occurred many times. CDR3 DNA (partial): TGCGCCAGCAGCCAAGCTAGCAACCAAGAGACC. Translated: CASSQASNQET. The CDR3 in full is CASSQASNQETQYF. The chain carries TRBV4-1 and TRBJ2-5; possibly TRBD2 for D (5 bases). With the read ending 3 residues before the CDR3 end, the germline J gene is used to fill in that end. V lost 1 base, J lost 0 bases, and 6 bases lay in between. Germline-derived CDR1 and CDR2 are MGHRA and YSYEKL. This CDR3 region has 14 residues.

This clone was recorded at least ten times. The read halts 3 residues ahead of the CDR3 end, with the missing end drawn from the germline J gene. V is TRBV20-1 and J is TRBJ2-7; D remains unclear. With 0 bases removed from V and 6 bases from J, the gap between germline ends came to 12 bases. Germline CDR1 is DFQATT and CDR2 is SNEGSKA (reference sequence). This CDR3 comprises 13 residues. The CDR3 bases that were read are TGCAGTGCTAGAGATATCCTAAAGGGCGAG. Its protein product is CSARDILKGE. The entire CDR3 sequence reads CSARDILKGEQYF.

This clone was picked up many times. The missing CDR3 end, 3 residues past where the read stops, is filled in from the germline J gene. Distinct nucleotide sequences in the sample also encode this CDR3. V gene TRBV7-8 combines with J gene TRBJ2-3, with 8 bases matching TRBD2. With V trimmed by 3 bases and J by 2 bases, 4 bases remained unmatched. The germline V gene encodes CDR1 SGHVS and CDR2 FQNEAQ. The CDR3 has 15 amino acids. The CDR3 is CASSFSSGATDTQYF. CDR3 bases read: TGTGCCAGCAGCTTTAGTAGCGGGGCCACAGATACG.

This clone was recorded many times. The CDR3 goes on 3 residues after the read ends, and that part is filled in from the germline J gene. The chain carries TRBV28 and TRBJ1-2; D may be TRBD1 (6 bases). This CDR3 comprises 16 residues. V dropped 6 bases and J dropped 0 bases, with 17 bases sitting between them. Germline-derived CDR1 and CDR2 are MDHEN and SYDVKM. CDR3 loop: CASRTGQPQANYGYTF. The DNA read from the CDR3 is TGTGCCAGCAGGACTGGACAGCCCCAGGCTAACTATGGC.

As regards this clone: Read coverage stops 3 residues before the CDR3 terminus; the germline J gene supplies the remainder. The V gene is TRBV7-9, the J gene TRBJ2-5, with 9 bases aligning to TRBD1. Germline values: CDR1 SEHNR, CDR2 FQNEAQ (reference sequence). The CDR3 spans 15 residues. V shed 1 base, J shed 4 bases, and the junction held 4 bases outside the gene matches. The CDR3 bases that were read are TGTGCCAGCAGCTTAGTGGGACAGGGAATAGAGACC. This gives the protein CASSLVGQGIET. The entire CDR3 protein is CASSLVGQGIETQYF.

Ten or more counts support this clone. The CDR3 goes on 3 residues after the read ends, and that part is filled in from the germline J gene. The rearrangement links TRBV2 to TRBJ2-1; 8 bases are a match to TRBD1. Losses at the gene ends were 4 bases for V and 4 bases for J; bases not matched to a gene: 3. The CDR3 contains 14 residues. CDR1 and CDR2 from the germline V gene are SNHLY and FYNNEI. The CDR3 bases that were read are TGTGCCAGCAGTGTAACAGGGGGTTACAATGAG. It translates to CASSVTGGYNE. The complete CDR3 sequence is CASSVTGGYNEQFF.

This clone appeared many times. The CDR3 goes on 3 residues after the read ends, and that part is filled in from the germline J gene. The rearrangement uses TRBV27 and TRBJ2-7; 9 bases match TRBD1. The CDR3 totals 13 residues. Germline lookup yields CDR1 MNHEY and CDR2 SMNVEV (reference sequence). The trim removed 6 bases at V and 5 bases at J, leaving 5 bases unmatched. The CDR3 loop is CASRSTGGHEQYF. The sequenced CDR3 bases are TGTGCCAGCAGATCTACAGGGGGCCACGAG.

This clone was seen ten or more times. The read falls 3 residues short of the CDR3 end, and the missing part is taken from the germline J gene. This sequence joins TRBV13 and TRBJ2-5; 12 bases align to TRBD2. This CDR3 has 18 residues. Losses at the gene ends were 3 bases for V and 0 bases for J; bases not matched to a gene: 8. Germline assignment: CDR1 PRHDT and CDR2 FYEKMQ (reference sequence). CDR3 DNA (partial): TGTGCCAGCAGCTTTAAAACTAGCGGGGGGACGTACCAAGAGACC. Translated, it gives CASSFKTSGGTYQET. The complete CDR3 protein is CASSFKTSGGTYQETQYF.

This clone was observed many times. The read finishes 3 residues shy of the CDR3 end, and the germline J gene is used to complete it. This chain connects TRBV11-2 to TRBJ2-2; 7 bases are shared with TRBD2. CDR1 and CDR2 (germline): SGHAT, FQNNGV. CDR3 length: 14 residues. Trimming took 6 bases from V and 6 from J; bases not matched to a gene: 7. CDR3 region: CASRAIAGSGELFF. The part of the CDR3 DNA that was read is TGTGCCAGCAGGGCTATAGCGGGCTCCGGGGAG. The full variable domain, rest sourced from reference TRBV11-2 and TRBJ2-2, is EAGVAQSPRYKIIEKRQSVAFWCNPISGHATLYWYQQILGQGPKLLIQFQNNGVVDDSQLPKDRFSAERLKGVDSTLKIQPAKLEDSAVYLCASRAIAGSGELFFGEGSRLTVL.

This clone was found many times. Sequencing ends 3 residues short of the CDR3 end; the germline J gene provides the rest. The chain combines TRBV28 with TRBJ2-7; tentative D call: TRBD2 (7 bases). V gave up 2 bases and J gave up 6 bases, with 14 bases separating them. The CDR3 consists of 14 residues. CDR1 is MDHEN, CDR2 SYDVKM, per germline. The CDR3 sequence is CASSLRGAPPEQYF. The CDR3 bases that were read are TGTGCCAGCAGTTTACGGGGGGCGCCCCCCGAG. The variable domain in full, completed from reference TRBV28 and TRBJ2-7, reads DVKVTQSSRYLVKRTGEKVFLECVQDMDHENMFWYRQDPGLGLRLIYFSYDVKMKEKGDIPEGYSVSREKKERFSLILESASTNQTSMYLCASSLRGAPPEQYFGPGTRLTVT.

This clone showed up many times. From the germline J gene comes the end of the CDR3, since the read stops 3 residues before it. V gene TRBV5-4 combines with J gene TRBJ2-7, with 7 bases aligning to TRBD1. The germline CDR1 and CDR2 sequences are SGHNT and YYREEE (reference sequence). The CDR3 spans 13 residues. Germline trimming cut 4 bases from V and 3 bases from J; bases unmatched to any gene: 4. Partial CDR3 DNA: TGTGCCAGCAGCGTGGGACAGCTCTACGAG. Protein sequence: CASSVGQLYE. The complete CDR3 sequence is CASSVGQLYEQYF.

This clone appeared many times. The read is 3 residues too short to cover the CDR3 end, so that end is filled in from the germline J gene. This chain joins TRBV5-6 and TRBJ1-3; D is unresolved. Germline V gives CDR1 SGHDT, CDR2 YYEEEE. CDR3 length: 14 residues. Trimming left V 4 bases short and J 4 bases short, with 12 bases between. The CDR3 reads CASSLGGSGNTIYF. CDR3 bases read: TGTGCCAGCAGCCTGGGCGGGTCCGGAAACACC.

A remark on this clone: The read terminates 3 residues ahead of where the CDR3 ends, so the germline J gene completes it. The rearrangement joins TRBV2 to TRBJ2-2; possible D gene TRBD2, 6 bases. Germline V gene sequence: CDR1 SNHLY, CDR2 FYNNEI. The CDR3 length is 13 residues. This CDR3 is CASFWRGDEKLFF. The CDR3 DNA, read in part, is TGTGCCAGCTTTTGGAGGGGAGACGAAAAG.

This clone was seen a handful of times. The sequence runs out 3 residues before the end of the CDR3; the remainder is reconstructed from the germline J gene. The chain carries TRBV5-1 and TRBJ1-3, with D perhaps matching TRBD1 (6 bases). Between the trimmed V and J ends, which lost 4 bases and 4 bases, there was a span of 18 bases. Germline V gene lookup returns CDR1 SGHRS and CDR2 YFSETQ. This CDR3 has 16 residues. CDR3 DNA (partial): TGCGCCAGCAGCCGGAGGGGGTCCGAGTTCGGAAACACC. It encodes CASSRRGSEFGNT. From start to end, the CDR3 is CASSRRGSEFGNTIYF.

Many counts were recorded for this clone. The read finishes 3 residues shy of the CDR3 end, and the germline J gene is used to complete it. This sequence joins TRBV5-1 and TRBJ2-5; 11 bases match TRBD2. The CDR3 runs to 16 residues. V gave up 2 bases and J gave up 2 bases; unmatched junction bases: 5. Germline V gene sequence: CDR1 SGHRS, CDR2 YFSETQ. The CDR3 bases that were read are TGCGCCAGCAGCTTCAGACTAGCGGGGTCGCAAGAGACC. Its protein product is CASSFRLAGSQET. From start to end, the CDR3 is CASSFRLAGSQETQYF.

In its sample, this clone ranks as medium-sized. The read ends 3 residues shy of where the CDR3 ends; the end is completed using the germline J gene. The chain is built from TRBV30 and TRBJ2-6, with 7 nucleotides matching TRBD1. CDR3 length: 14 residues. Germline V gene sequence: CDR1 GTSNPN, CDR2 SVGIG (reference sequence). V was clipped by 8 bases and J by 2 bases; unmatched bases: 6. CDR3 region: CAGRQGTGANVLTF. The sequenced part of the CDR3 DNA is TGTGCCGGACGACAGGGAACTGGGGCCAACGTC.

This clone has a count of ten or more. Read data end 3 residues before the CDR3 end; the end is taken from the germline J gene. The chain uses TRBV5-1 and TRBJ2-1, with 8 bases matching TRBD1. Per germline, CDR1 SGHRS and CDR2 YFSETQ. Germline trimming cut 3 bases from V and 4 bases from J; bases unmatched to any gene: 9. This CDR3 contains 16 residues. CDR3 residues: CASSSNAGTGYNEQFF. CDR3 DNA, as far as it was read: TGCGCCAGCAGCTCGAATGCCGGGACAGGTTACAATGAG.